The 9 T cell receptor beta chains given below trace back to one sample, sequenced in a study of cytomegalovirus exposure and HLA in healthy donors. Profiled with immunoSEQ multiplex PCR; TCRdb holds only in-frame clones, not every one. The profile shows about 70,000 clones, roughly 94% of them singletons. The material sequenced was PBMCs. These receptors were obtained from a woman younger than 35 in good health and CMV-seropositive.

The V gene is TRBV9, the J gene TRBJ1-2, with 9 bases aligning to TRBD1. V was pared by 3 bases and J by 4 bases, with 7 bases of the junction left unmatched. The germline V gene encodes CDR1 SGDLS and CDR2 YYNGEE. CDR3 length: 15 amino acids. This CDR3 reads CASSGYRGRGYGYTF. The CDR3 DNA is TGTGCCAGCAGCGGCTACAGGGGGCGAGGCTATGGCTACACCTTC.

The chain combines TRBV5-1 with TRBJ1-3; 9 bases match TRBD1. CDR1 is SGHRS and CDR2 is YFSETQ in the germline V gene. Losses at the gene ends were 4 bases for V and 4 bases for J; bases not matched to a gene: 6. The CDR3 spans 15 residues. The chain's CDR3 is CASSLRTGDGNTIYF. CDR3 coding DNA: TGCGCCAGCAGCCTAAGGACAGGGGACGGAAACACCATATATTTT. Filled out from reference TRBV5-1 and TRBJ1-3, the complete variable domain reads KAGVTQTPRYLIKTRGQQVTLSCSPISGHRSVSWYQQTPGQGLQFLFEYFSETQRNKGNFPGRFSGRQFSNSRSEMNVSTLELGDSALYLCASSLRTGDGNTIYFGEGSWLTVV.

The genes are TRBV6-6 and TRBJ2-7; 8 bases are shared with TRBD1. Trimming cost V 7 bases and J 6 bases; bases outside gene matches: 17. Germline V lookup: CDR1 MNHNY, CDR2 SVGAGI (reference sequence). This CDR3 comprises 16 residues. CDR3 DNA sequence: TGTGCCAGCAAATCCGGTCAGGGGGCAACCTCGGGCGAGCAGTACTTC. Protein: CASKSGQGATSGEQYF.

The chain links TRBV2 to TRBJ1-5; D is ambiguous. CDR1 and CDR2 (germline): SNHLY, FYNNEI. The CDR3 has 16 residues. Trimming removed 6 bases from V and 0 bases from J, with 15 bases in between. CDR3 loop: CASRSEFGVSNQPQHF. The DNA for the CDR3 is TGTGCCAGCAGGTCTGAGTTCGGGGTTAGCAATCAGCCCCAGCATTTT. Using reference TRBV2 and TRBJ1-5 for the parts outside the CDR3, the full variable domain is EPEVTQTPSHQVTQMGQEVILRCVPISNHLYFYWYRQILGQKVEFLVSFYNNEISEKSEIFDDQFSVERPDGSNFTLKIRSTKLEDSAMYFCASRSEFGVSNQPQHFGDGTRLSIL.

The J gene is TRBJ1-3, the V gene TRBV19; TRBD1 aligns across 11 bases. The CDR3 is made up of 15 amino acids. CDR1 and CDR2 (germline): LNHDA, SQIVND (reference sequence). With V trimmed by 7 bases and J by 4 bases, 6 bases remained unmatched. This chain's CDR3 is CASTDRGRTGNTIYF. In nucleotides, the CDR3 is TGTGCCAGTACGGACAGGGGGCGAACAGGAAACACCATATATTTT.

The chain uses TRBV30 and TRBJ1-1; D might be TRBD1 (5 bases). The CDR3 totals 13 residues. Germline V gene lookup returns CDR1 GTSNPN and CDR2 SVGIG (reference sequence). The ends were cut back, 0 bases at V and 1 base at J, with 6 bases in the middle. CDR3 nucleotide sequence: TGTGCCTGGAGTGTACAGGAGAACACTGAAGCTTTCTTT. Protein: CAWSVQENTEAFF.

The gene calls are TRBV30 and TRBJ1-2, with D perhaps TRBD1 (5 bases). V was cut by 4 bases and J by 4 bases, with 13 bases left in between. This CDR3 comprises 13 residues. Germline values: CDR1 GTSNPN, CDR2 SVGIG (reference sequence). The CDR3 sequence: CAWTKQDAYGYTF. CDR3 in DNA: TGTGCCTGGACCAAACAGGATGCCTATGGCTACACCTTC. Variable domain in full (rest from reference TRBV30 and TRBJ1-2): SQTIHQWPATLVQPVGSPLSLECTVEGTSNPNLYWYRQAAGRGLQLLFYSVGIGQISSEVPQNLSASRPQDRQFILSSKKLLLSDSGFYLCAWTKQDAYGYTFGSGTRLTVV.

The chain recombines TRBV14 with TRBJ2-7; TRBD1 aligns across 9 bases. V gave up 0 bases and J gave up 2 bases; unmatched junction bases: 2. Germline assignment: CDR1 SGHDN and CDR2 FVKESK. The CDR3 is 15 residues long. The CDR3 coding sequence is TGTGCCAGCAGCCAAGAAGGGACAGGGACCTACGAGCAGTACTTC. Translating it yields CASSQEGTGTYEQYF. The whole variable domain, filled in from reference TRBV14 and TRBJ2-7, reads EAGVTQFPSHSVIEKGQTVTLRCDPISGHDNLYWYRRVMGKEIKFLLHFVKESKQDESGMPNNRFLAERTGGTYSTLKVQPAELEDSGVYFCASSQEGTGTYEQYFGPGTRLTVT.

V and J are TRBV5-1 and TRBJ2-7; 8 bases align to TRBD2. After removal of 0 bases from V and 2 bases from J, the junction contained 4 bases not matched to a gene. Germline CDR1 reads SGHRS; CDR2 reads YFSETQ. CDR3 size: 15 residues. CDR3 protein: CASSLAGGDAYEQYF. For the CDR3, the DNA is TGCGCCAGCAGCTTGGCGGGAGGGGACGCCTACGAGCAGTACTTC.